This T cell receptor (beta chain) originates from a study of shared clonotypes between healthy human individuals. Comment on this clone: Its specificity is not known.

Study-level results: Sample collection involved blood only; tissue repertoires are likely different. Although depth was large, rarefaction showed that sequencing of the sorted subsets was incomplete.

Produced via immunoSEQ multiplex PCR; TCRdb's table is partial and in-frame only. The sample records approximately 500,000 clones, 90% to 97% being singletons. The clonotype originates from a woman aged 30 to 39 in good health. The sample comprised naive CD4+ T cells sorted from blood. Specified subset: CD45RA+ positively selected.

CDR3 bases: TGCGCCAGCAGTGATGGGCAGGGCCGGAATCAGCCCCAGCATTTT. Its translation: CASSDGQGRNQPQHF. J is TRBJ1-5 and V is TRBV10-1; TRBD1 is a possible D gene (5 bases). Trimming took off 3 bases at V and 4 bases at J, with 13 bases between the two ends. Germline assignment: CDR1 WNHNN and CDR2 SYGVQD (reference sequence). CDR3 length: 15 amino acids.